This TCR beta chain was captured in a study of blood T cell repertoires in COVID-19. Study details: Donors in the United States, Italy and Spain gave samples during acute or convalescent COVID-19. T cells, B-cell-depleted T cells, or PBMCs supplied cDNA or gDNA.

The protocol was immunoSEQ multiplex PCR, while the TCRdb copy is restricted to in-frame clones and leaves out a portion. The table has tens of thousands of clones, roughly 80% seen once. V shed 0 bases, J shed 5 bases, and the junction held 4 bases outside the gene matches. The CDR3 is 15 residues long. The germline V gene has CDR1 SGDLS and CDR2 YYNGEE. The sequenced material came from peripheral blood. J is TRBJ2-1 and V is TRBV9, with 8 bases fitting TRBD2. The TCR was taken from a woman aged 80 or over with acute or convalescent COVID-19. The CDR3 loop is CASSVGLAWHNEQFF. CDR3 DNA sequence: TGTGCCAGCAGCGTAGGACTAGCGTGGCACAATGAGCAGTTCTTC.